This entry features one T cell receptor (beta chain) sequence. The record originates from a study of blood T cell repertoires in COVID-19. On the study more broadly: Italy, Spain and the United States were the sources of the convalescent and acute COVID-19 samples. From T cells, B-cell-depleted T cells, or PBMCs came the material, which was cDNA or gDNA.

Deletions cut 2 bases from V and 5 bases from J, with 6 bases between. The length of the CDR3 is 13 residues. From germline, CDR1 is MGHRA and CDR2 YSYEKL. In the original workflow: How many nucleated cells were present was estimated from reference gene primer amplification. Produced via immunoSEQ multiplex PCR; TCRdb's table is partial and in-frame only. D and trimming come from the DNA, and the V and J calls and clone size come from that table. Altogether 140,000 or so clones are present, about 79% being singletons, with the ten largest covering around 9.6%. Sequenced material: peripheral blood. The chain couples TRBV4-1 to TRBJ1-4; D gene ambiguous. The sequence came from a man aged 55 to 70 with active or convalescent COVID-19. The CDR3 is CASSQWENEKLFF. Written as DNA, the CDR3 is TGCGCCAGCAGCCAATGGGAGAATGAAAAACTGTTTTTT.